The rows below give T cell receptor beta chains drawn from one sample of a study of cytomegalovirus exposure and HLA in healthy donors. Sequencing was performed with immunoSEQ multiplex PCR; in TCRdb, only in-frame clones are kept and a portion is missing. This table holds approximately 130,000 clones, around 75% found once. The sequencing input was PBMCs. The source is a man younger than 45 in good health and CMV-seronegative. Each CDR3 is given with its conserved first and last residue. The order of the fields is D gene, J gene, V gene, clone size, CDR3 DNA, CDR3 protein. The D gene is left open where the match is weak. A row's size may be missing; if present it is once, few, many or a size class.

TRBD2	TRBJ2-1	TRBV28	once	TGTGCCGCCATTGGACTAGCGGGGGGGGGTGAGCAGTTCTTC	CAAIGLAGGGEQFF
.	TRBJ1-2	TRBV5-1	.	TGCGCCAGCAGCTCGCCTTCAGGGGAGGGTAACTATGGCTACACCTTC	CASSSPSGEGNYGYTF
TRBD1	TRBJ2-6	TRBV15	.	TGTGCCACCAGCGCCCACAGGGGGCGCGTGAGTTCTGGGGCCAACGTCCTGACTTTC	CATSAHRGRVSSGANVLTF
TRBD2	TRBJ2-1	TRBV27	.	TGTGCCAGCAGTTCCCACTTGACTAGCCCCGATGAGCAGTTCTTC	CASSSHLTSPDEQFF
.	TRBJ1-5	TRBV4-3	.	TGCGCCAGCAGCCAAGAACGGTTACCGAATCAGCCCCAGCATTTT	CASSQERLPNQPQHF
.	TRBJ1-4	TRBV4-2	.	TGTGCCAGCAGCCAAGAAAGATCGGGGTATGAAAAACTGTTTTTT	CASSQERSGYEKLFF
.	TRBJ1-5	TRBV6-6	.	TGTGCCACCTGGGTGGGGGGTGGCAATCAGCCCCAGCATTTT	CATWVGGGNQPQHF
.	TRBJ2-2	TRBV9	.	TGTGCCAGCAGCGGTCAGGGCAGGGTGACCGGGGAGCTGTTTTTT	CASSGQGRVTGELFF
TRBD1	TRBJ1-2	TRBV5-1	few	TGCGCCAGCAGCTTTCAGGGACAGAACTATGGCTACACCTTC	CASSFQGQNYGYTF
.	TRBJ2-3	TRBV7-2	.	TGTGCCACCCGCGGAGTTGCAGATACGCAGTATTTT	CATRGVADTQYF
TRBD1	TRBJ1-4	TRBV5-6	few	TGTGCCAGCAGCTTGGCCGAGGGGGCGAATGAAAAACTGTTTTTT	CASSLAEGANEKLFF
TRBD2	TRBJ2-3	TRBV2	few	TGTGCCAGCAGTGACCTAGCGGGAGATACGCAGTATTTT	CASSDLAGDTQYF
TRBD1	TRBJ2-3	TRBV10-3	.	TGTGCCATCAGTCGGACAGGGGGGAACACAGATACGCAGTATTTT	CAISRTGGNTDTQYF
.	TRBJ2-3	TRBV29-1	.	TGCAGCGTTGGAGCCATCGGGACAGATACGCAGTATTTT	CSVGAIGTDTQYF
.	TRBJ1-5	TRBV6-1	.	TGTGCCAGCAGTGAAGTTACAGGGACGGGGAATCAGCCCCAGCATTTT	CASSEVTGTGNQPQHF
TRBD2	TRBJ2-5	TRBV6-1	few	TGTGCCAGCAGTCCCCGGGGGGGGGAGACCCAGTACTTC	CASSPRGGETQYF
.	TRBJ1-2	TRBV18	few	TGTGCCAGCTCACCATCTGGGGACTACGGCTACACCTTC	CASSPSGDYGYTF
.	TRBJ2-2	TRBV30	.	TGTGCCTGGAGCGCTTTCAGTTTCACCGGGGAGCTGTTTTTT	CAWSAFSFTGELFF
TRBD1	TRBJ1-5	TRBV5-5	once	TGTGCCAGCAGCTTGGGGGATTTTATAGGGGGCCGGCAGCCCCAGCATTTT	CASSLGDFIGGRQPQHF
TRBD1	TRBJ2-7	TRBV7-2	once	TGTGCCAGCAGCTTACAGGGGGCGAACTCCTACGAGCAGTACTTC	CASSLQGANSYEQYF
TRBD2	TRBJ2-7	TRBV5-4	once	TGTGCCAGCAGCTTGGGTGTTTGGACTAGCGGCCACGAGCAGTACTTC	CASSLGVWTSGHEQYF
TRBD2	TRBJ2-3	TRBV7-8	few	TGTGCCAGCAGCTTAATTAGCGGGAGGGCCACAGATACGCAGTATTTT	CASSLISGRATDTQYF
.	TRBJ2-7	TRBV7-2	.	TGTGCCAGCAGCTTAGTGGTGGGAGACTACGAGCAGTACTTC	CASSLVVGDYEQYF
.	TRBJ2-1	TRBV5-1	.	TGCGCCAGCAGCTCCCTGTCGTCGAGCTCCTACAATGAGCAGTTCTTC	CASSSLSSSSYNEQFF
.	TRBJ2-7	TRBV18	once	TGTGCCAGACGACAGGCCTCCTACGAGCAGTACTTC	CARRQASYEQYF
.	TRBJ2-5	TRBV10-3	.	TGTGCCATCGGGGCAGGGATCCAAGAGACCCAGTACTTC	CAIGAGIQETQYF
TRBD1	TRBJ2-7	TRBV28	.	TGTGCCAGCAGTCCCAGGACCGGGACAGGGAACTACGAGCAGTACTTC	CASSPRTGTGNYEQYF
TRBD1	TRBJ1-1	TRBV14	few	TGTGCCAGCAGCCAACCGGGACAGGGAATGACTGAAGCTTTCTTT	CASSQPGQGMTEAFF
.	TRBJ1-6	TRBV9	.	TGTGCCAGCAGCGAGACCCCCGCAGGGAATTCACCCCTCCACTTT	CASSETPAGNSPLHF
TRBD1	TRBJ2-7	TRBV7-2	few	TGTGCCAGCAGCCTAAGGGGGCAGGACGAGCAGTACTTC	CASSLRGQDEQYF
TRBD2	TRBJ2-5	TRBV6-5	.	TGTGCCAGCAGTTACGGGGAGGGAGGGACCCAGTACTTC	CASSYGEGGTQYF
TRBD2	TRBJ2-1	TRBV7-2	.	TGTGCCAGCAGCTCAGACTGGGGGAGGATAGCGGGGATTAATGAGCAGTTCTTC	CASSSDWGRIAGINEQFF
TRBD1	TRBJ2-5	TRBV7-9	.	TGTGCCAGCAGCTCCCGGGACAGTTTCGTAGAGACCCAGTACTTC	CASSSRDSFVETQYF
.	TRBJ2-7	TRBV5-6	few	TGTGCCAGCAGCTTGCTGGCAGGCTACTACGAGCAGTACTTC	CASSLLAGYYEQYF
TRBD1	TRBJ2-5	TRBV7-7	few	TGTGCTAGCAGCTCACCGGGACAGGGAATTGGTTACCAGTACTTC	CASSSPGQGIGYQYF
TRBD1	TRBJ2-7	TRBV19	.	TGTGCCAGTAGTACAATCAAACCCGGGACAGGGGGCGACGAGCAGTACTTC	CASSTIKPGTGGDEQYF
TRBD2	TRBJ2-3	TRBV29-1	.	TGCAGCGTTGTTGCGGGAGCAGGTGGAACAGATACGCAGTATTTT	CSVVAGAGGTDTQYF
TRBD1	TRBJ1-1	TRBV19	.	TGTGCCAGTAGTACCCGACAGGGCGCGGGATACACTGAAGCTTTCTTT	CASSTRQGAGYTEAFF
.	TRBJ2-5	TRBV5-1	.	TGCGCCAGCAGCTTGCGGGTGCAAGAGACCCAGTACTTC	CASSLRVQETQYF
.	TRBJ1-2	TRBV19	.	TGTGCCAGTAGTATTCAAGGGAGAACAGCAAACTATGGCTACACCTTC	CASSIQGRTANYGYTF
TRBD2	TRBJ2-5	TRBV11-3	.	TGTGCCAGCAGCCCAGGGACTAGCGGCCAAGAGACCCAGTACTTC	CASSPGTSGQETQYF
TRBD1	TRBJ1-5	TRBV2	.	TGTGCCAGCAGCCGTTCGACAGGGGGCGCCCAGCCCCAGCATTTT	CASSRSTGGAQPQHF
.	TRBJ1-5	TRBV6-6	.	TGTGCCAGCAGTTCCGGACAAACCCGGCCCCAGCATTTT	CASSSGQTRPQHF
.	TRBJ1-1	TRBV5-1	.	TGCGCCAGCAGCTTCGGAGACCGGGAGAGAACCGAAGCTTTCTTT	CASSFGDRERTEAFF